This TCR beta chain stems from a study of T-cell reconstitution after alpha-beta-depleted transplantation in children. This sample's TCRbeta library carried unique molecular identifier barcodes. In TCRdb, the PCR reads were re-called with MiXCR into one record per CDR3 protein. The data contain approximately 9,000 distinct CDR3 sequences, 11% to 15% of them seen just once; the ten biggest clones take up less than 70%. Trimming took off 6 bases at V and 5 bases at J, with 19 bases between the two ends. CDR1 and CDR2 from the germline V gene are MDHEN and SYDVKM. This CDR3 comprises 16 residues. By share, this clonotype ranks as medium-sized.

The source of this sequence is a male patient younger than 18 who had a stem cell transplant for acute lymphoblastic leukemia, so the T cells may come from the graft donor. V is TRBV28 and J is TRBJ1-4; the D is unclear. The sequencing here drew on PBMCs, mostly from graft donor cells, taken 60 days after TCRalphabeta/CD19-depleted stem cell transplant. CDR3 in amino acids: CASSPRDGSRNEKLFF. The CDR3 coding sequence is TGTGCCAGCAGCCCGAGAGACGGGTCCCGAAATGAAAAACTGTTTTTT.